A selection of T cell receptor beta chains follows, all from one sample in a study of shared clonotypes between healthy human individuals. Clones were sequenced by immunoSEQ multiplex PCR, and TCRdb holds only the in-frame ones, with some missing. The sample has about 2.4 million clones, 80% to 95% seen once. The sequencing sample was made of naive CD4+ T cells from PBMCs. All receptors come from a young man in good health. Some clones in this sample may be carry-over from other donors' samples. Both conserved end residues are trimmed from each CDR3. Some rows mark clone size as missing; the rest say once, few, many or name a class of expanded clone.

CDR3 protein	clone size	J gene	V gene
AWSVAVRRYGYT	.	TRBJ1-2	TRBV30
ASSPSILAGGVGY	.	TRBJ2-3	TRBV7-2
ASTERGAGANVLT	.	TRBJ2-6	TRBV19
ASSDLQGSLNTDTQY	.	TRBJ2-3	TRBV19
ASSERDNTQY	.	TRBJ2-3	TRBV7-3
SVALGTGANVLT	.	TRBJ2-6	TRBV29-1
ASSGPGGREKLF	.	TRBJ1-4	TRBV28
ASSQIVPGLKEETQY	.	TRBJ2-5	TRBV14
ASSLSLAGVGELF	.	TRBJ2-2	TRBV5-1
ASSLRGQGQADTQY	.	TRBJ2-3	TRBV7-3
ASSVSGDHYNEQF	.	TRBJ2-1	TRBV9
ASSTTGTLLYNEQF	.	TRBJ2-1	TRBV27
ASSVARQSTDTQY	.	TRBJ2-3	TRBV9
ASSNGRSSYT	.	TRBJ1-2	TRBV6-5
AISDGTGGQPQH	.	TRBJ1-5	TRBV10-3
ASSTTRGSGRSYEQY	once	TRBJ2-7	TRBV2
SVDGGRGEPQY	.	TRBJ2-5	TRBV29-1
ASSPGTGGNYGYT	.	TRBJ1-2	TRBV28
ASGQGSNQPQH	.	TRBJ1-5	TRBV10-3
ASSFPRGAGNTGELF	.	TRBJ2-2	TRBV28
ASQGGTSGGPYEQY	.	.	TRBV10-2
ASSQVNREGTEAF	.	TRBJ1-1	TRBV4-2
ASSLAGTSGRAAYNEQF	.	TRBJ2-1	TRBV11-2
ASSGSPYEQY	.	TRBJ2-7	TRBV11-2
ASTLYPGILYSNQPQH	.	TRBJ1-5	TRBV28
ASEIQAGLSYEQY	.	TRBJ2-7	TRBV5-5
ASSNDRVGGYT	.	TRBJ1-2	TRBV28
ASSTGLAGVTDTQY	.	TRBJ2-3	TRBV5-1
AWNTEEKLF	.	TRBJ1-4	TRBV30
ASSLPGGGTTNTDTQY	.	TRBJ2-3	TRBV14
ASSPAGTGYTGNTIY	.	TRBJ1-3	TRBV28
ASSLSDSGNTIY	.	TRBJ1-3	TRBV7-6
ASSLLQGGGYT	.	TRBJ1-2	TRBV28
ASSSPGNSYNEQF	.	TRBJ2-1	TRBV28
ASSFDRFVQPQH	few	TRBJ1-5	TRBV6-5
ASSLAGGSPGEQF	.	TRBJ2-1	TRBV7-9
ASSPPGGADTQY	.	TRBJ2-3	TRBV5-1
ASSLEKQGFDEQY	.	TRBJ2-7	TRBV11-2
ASSRDRGRDTQY	.	TRBJ2-3	TRBV27
AISESGTASYNEQF	.	TRBJ2-1	TRBV10-3
ASSSTHTDTQY	.	TRBJ2-3	TRBV7-3
ARSLAEDRLLGYCSYGYT	.	TRBJ1-2	TRBV5-3
ASSYFGGGLYGYT	.	TRBJ1-2	TRBV6-5
ASSYSQMGYGYT	.	TRBJ1-2	TRBV6-6
ASSLRDRGRHEQY	.	TRBJ2-7	TRBV18
ASSSRQYGYT	.	TRBJ1-2	TRBV28
ASSPGGQETQY	.	TRBJ2-5	TRBV6-6
ASSPGLAGAYEQY	.	TRBJ2-7	TRBV28